The entry below describes one TCR beta chain. These data belong to a study of blood T cell repertoires in COVID-19. About the research overall: The United States, Italy and Spain were the sources of the acute and convalescent COVID-19 samples. Sources were T cells, B-cell-depleted T cells, or PBMCs; the material itself was cDNA or gDNA.

The CDR3 is 12 amino acids. V was cut by 3 bases and J by 5 bases, with 7 bases left in between. Looked up from germline, CDR1 is SGHVS and CDR2 is FQNEAQ. As processed by the authors: Amplifying reference gene primers gave estimates of nucleated cell counts. Generated by immunoSEQ multiplex PCR, the TCRdb table keeps only in-frame clones and is missing some. That table furnishes V, J and clone size, whereas the DNA furnished D and trimming. The table lists 90,000 to 100,000 clones, about 85% of them singletons. Sequenced: peripheral blood. The chain carries TRBV7-8 and TRBJ2-5, with D possibly TRBD2 on 6 matching bases. The receptor was derived from a man in his sixties with acute or convalescent COVID-19. CDR3 region: CASSLAGETQYF. For the CDR3, the DNA is TGTGCCAGCAGCTTGGCGGGGGAGACCCAGTACTTC.